Below, 14 T cell receptor beta chains from the same sample are listed, as sequenced in a study of T cells after yellow fever vaccination. TCRdb used MiXCR to reprocess the 5' RACE reads, holding one entry per CDR3 protein. The sample has under 700,000 distinct CDR3 sequences, about 15% seen once. This specimen was PBMCs, taken 5 to 6 days after the first yellow fever vaccination. The receptors shown here come from a man between 18 and 35 years old who received the YFV17D yellow fever vaccine.

Here the CDR3 reads CASSPRTGGITEAFF. For the CDR3, the DNA is TGTGCCAGCAGCCCCCGGACAGGGGGCATCACTGAAGCTTTCTTT. This chain links TRBV7-9 with TRBJ1-1; 11 bases are shared with TRBD1. V lost 5 bases and J lost 4; bases outside the gene matches: 6. The CDR3 has 15 residues. The V gene's germline CDR1 is SEHNR and CDR2 FQNEAQ (reference sequence).

This clonotype has more than one count but fewer than ten. The rearrangement joins TRBV7-9 to TRBJ2-7; the match to TRBD2 covers 7 bases. The V and J ends lost 5 bases and 4 bases, in that order; junction bases with no gene match: 5. Germline CDR1 is SEHNR and CDR2 is FQNEAQ (reference sequence). The CDR3 spans 13 residues. CDR3 protein: CASSPRGGYEQYV. CDR3 sequence (DNA): TGTGCCAGCAGCCCTCGCGGGGGTTACGAGCAGTACGTC.

This chain links TRBV7-2 with TRBJ1-5; D remains unclear. Germline CDR1 SGHTA, CDR2 FQGNSA. This CDR3 is 13 amino acids long. V lost 4 bases and J lost 7, with 11 bases in between. CDR3 in amino acids: CASSSRGNQPQHF. CDR3 DNA sequence: TGTGCCAGCAGCTCCCGGGGAAACCAGCCCCAGCATTTT.

This clonotype showed up just a few times. This chain connects TRBV6-1 to TRBJ1-2; maybe TRBD1 (5 bases). CDR1 and CDR2 from the germline V gene are MNHNS and SASEGT. This CDR3 has 14 amino acids. Trimming left V 1 base short and J 7 bases short, with 13 bases between. CDR3 protein: CASSEVPGGGGYTF. For the CDR3, the DNA is TGTGCCAGCAGTGAAGTTCCCGGGGGAGGTGGCTACACCTTC.

In its sample, this clonotype was seen a few times. V is TRBV19 and J is TRBJ1-1; D gene uncertain. Deletions cut 3 bases from V and 4 bases from J, with 9 bases between. CDR1 and CDR2 (germline): LNHDA, SQIVND (reference sequence). The CDR3 is 13 residues long. The CDR3 DNA reads as TGTGCCAGTAGTATTCGTGTGTCCACTGAAGCTTTCTTT. This codes for CASSIRVSTEAFF. Based on the CDR3 plus reference TRBV19 and TRBJ1-1, the full variable domain is DGGITQSPKYLFRKEGQNVTLSCEQNLNHDAMYWYRQDPGQGLRLIYYSQIVNDFQKGDIAEGYSVSREKKESFPLTVTSAQKNPTAFYLCASSIRVSTEAFFGQGTRLTVV.

Only a few counts were recorded for this clonotype. The chain carries TRBV15 and TRBJ2-3; TRBD2 agrees at 10 bases. Germline CDR1 LNHNV, CDR2 YYDKDF (reference sequence). V lost 5 bases to trimming and J lost 4 bases; unmatched junction nucleotides: 6. This CDR3 spans 15 amino acids. The CDR3: CATSPLLAGPDTQYF. The CDR3 DNA sequence: TGTGCCACCAGCCCTTTACTAGCGGGGCCAGATACGCAGTATTTT.

The V gene is TRBV20-1, the J gene TRBJ2-3, with 15 bases aligning to TRBD2. The length of the CDR3 is 16 residues. Germline V gene sequence: CDR1 DFQATT, CDR2 SNEGSKA (reference sequence). V gave up 3 bases and J gave up 6 bases; unmatched junction bases: 7. The CDR3 spells CSARGLAGGGADTQYF. CDR3 DNA: TGCAGTGCTAGGGGACTAGCGGGGGGTGGGGCGGATACGCAGTATTTT.

This chain joins TRBV29-1 and TRBJ2-1, with 9 nucleotides matching TRBD2. V was pared by 6 bases and J by 7 bases, with 13 bases of the junction left unmatched. The CDR3 is made up of 15 amino acids. Germline CDR1 reads SQVTM; CDR2 reads ANQGSEA. The CDR3: CSVDMAGGKPNEQFF. The CDR3 DNA sequence: TGCAGCGTCGATATGGCGGGGGGGAAACCTAATGAGCAGTTCTTC.

The chain recombines TRBV5-1 with TRBJ2-1; D gene ambiguous. V lost 4 bases to trimming and J lost 15 bases, with 14 bases between them. The CDR3 covers 11 residues. Germline loops: CDR1 SGHRS, CDR2 YFSETQ. The CDR3 coding sequence is TGCGCCAGCAGCACGGACGACTTGCTGTTCTTC. This translates into CASSTDDLLFF.

This clonotype has a handful of counts. V gene TRBV5-1 combines with J gene TRBJ2-1, with D perhaps matching TRBD1 (6 bases). With 0 bases removed from V and 6 bases from J, the gap between germline ends came to 16 bases. Germline lookup yields CDR1 SGHRS and CDR2 YFSETQ. The CDR3 is made up of 16 amino acids. The CDR3 loop reads CASSLEGRGPANEQFF. In nucleotides, the CDR3 is TGCGCCAGCAGCTTGGAGGGCAGGGGCCCCGCCAATGAGCAGTTCTTC.

This clonotype came up a few times. V gene TRBV20-1 combines with J gene TRBJ2-7; possible D gene TRBD2, 6 bases. Germline lookup yields CDR1 DFQATT and CDR2 SNEGSKA (reference sequence). The V and J ends lost 5 bases and 1 base respectively, with 9 bases between them. This CDR3 is 12 amino acids long. CDR3 region: CSASGTSYEQYF. The CDR3 region has the DNA TGCAGTGCTTCCGGGACTTCCTACGAGCAGTACTTC.

This chain connects TRBV4-3 to TRBJ2-1; TRBD1 aligns across 9 bases. Looked up from germline, CDR1 is LGHNA and CDR2 is YSLEER. The J segment lost 2 bases and the V segment lost 8 bases, leaving 19 bases of the junction unmatched. CDR3 size: 19 residues. CDR3 residues: CASSVMGQGTKGAYNEQFF. CDR3 in DNA: TGCGCCAGCTCCGTAATGGGACAGGGAACAAAGGGGGCCTACAATGAGCAGTTCTTC.

This clonotype has only a few counts. This chain joins TRBV5-4 and TRBJ2-1; possibly TRBD1 or TRBD2 for D (6 bases each). CDR3 length: 13 amino acids. The germline gives CDR1 SGHNT, CDR2 YYREEE (reference sequence). V was trimmed by 9 bases and J by 9 bases, leaving 19 bases between them. CDR3 nucleotide sequence: TGTGCCATCAAACCGGGGGCCTGGGGTGAGCAGTTCTTC. It encodes CAIKPGAWGEQFF.

The chain links TRBV5-1 to TRBJ2-3; D may correspond to TRBD1 or TRBD2 (5 bases each). The CDR3 is made up of 14 amino acids. V lost 0 bases and J lost 6, with 11 bases in between. CDR1 SGHRS and CDR2 YFSETQ come from the germline V gene. Written as DNA, the CDR3 is TGCGCCAGCAGCTTGGCCGTCGGGGCGGATACGCAGTATTTT. It specifies CASSLAVGADTQYF.